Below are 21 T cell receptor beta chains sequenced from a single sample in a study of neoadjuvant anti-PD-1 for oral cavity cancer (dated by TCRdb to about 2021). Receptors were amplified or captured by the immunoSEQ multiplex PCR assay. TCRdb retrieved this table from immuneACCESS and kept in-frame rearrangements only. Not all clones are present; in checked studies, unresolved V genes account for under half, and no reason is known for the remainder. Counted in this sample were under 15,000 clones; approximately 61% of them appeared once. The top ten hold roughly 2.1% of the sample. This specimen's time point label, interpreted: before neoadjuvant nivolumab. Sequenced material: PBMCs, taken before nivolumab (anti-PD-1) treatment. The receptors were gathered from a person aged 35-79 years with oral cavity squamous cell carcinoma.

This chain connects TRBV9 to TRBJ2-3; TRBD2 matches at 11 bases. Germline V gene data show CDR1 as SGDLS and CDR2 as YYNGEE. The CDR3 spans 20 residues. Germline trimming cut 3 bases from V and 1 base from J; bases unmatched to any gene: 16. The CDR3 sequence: CASSAALGASGGMGTDTQYF. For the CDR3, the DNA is TGTGCCAGCAGCGCCGCCCTAGGGGCTAGCGGGGGGATGGGCACAGATACGCAGTATTTT.

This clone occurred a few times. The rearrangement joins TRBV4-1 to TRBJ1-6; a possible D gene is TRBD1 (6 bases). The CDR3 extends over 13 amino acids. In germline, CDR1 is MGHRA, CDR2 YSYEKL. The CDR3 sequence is CGKGGRHNSPLHF. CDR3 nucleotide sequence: TGCGGTAAAGGGGGGCGCCATAATTCACCCCTCCACTTT.

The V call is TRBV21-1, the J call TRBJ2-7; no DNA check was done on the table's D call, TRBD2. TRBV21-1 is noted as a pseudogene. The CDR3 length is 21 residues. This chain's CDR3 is CASSKRCTSGRGSIIVYEQYF. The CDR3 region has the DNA TGTGCCAGCAGCAAACGGTGCACTAGCGGGAGGGGATCCATAATAGTATACGAGCAGTACTTC.

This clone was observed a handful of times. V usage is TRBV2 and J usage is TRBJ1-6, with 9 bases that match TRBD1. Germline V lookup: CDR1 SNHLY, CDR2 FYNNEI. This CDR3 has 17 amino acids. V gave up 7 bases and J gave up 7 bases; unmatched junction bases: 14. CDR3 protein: CASNPPGQGPTNSPLHF. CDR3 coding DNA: TGTGCCAGCAACCCGCCGGGACAGGGACCAACAAATTCACCCCTCCACTTT.

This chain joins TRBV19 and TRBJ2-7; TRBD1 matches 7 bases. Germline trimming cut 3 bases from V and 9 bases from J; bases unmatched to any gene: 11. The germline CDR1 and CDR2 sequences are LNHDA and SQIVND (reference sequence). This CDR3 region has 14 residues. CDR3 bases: TGTGCCAGTAGTATCCCCGGGACAGCCATCGGGCAGTACTTC. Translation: CASSIPGTAIGQYF.

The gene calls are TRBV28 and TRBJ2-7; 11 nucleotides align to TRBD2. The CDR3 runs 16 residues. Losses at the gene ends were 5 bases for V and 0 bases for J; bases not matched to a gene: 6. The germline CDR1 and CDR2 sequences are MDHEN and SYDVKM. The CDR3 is CASSPGTSGDSYEQYF. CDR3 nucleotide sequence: TGTGCCAGCAGTCCGGGGACTAGCGGTGACTCCTACGAGCAGTACTTC.

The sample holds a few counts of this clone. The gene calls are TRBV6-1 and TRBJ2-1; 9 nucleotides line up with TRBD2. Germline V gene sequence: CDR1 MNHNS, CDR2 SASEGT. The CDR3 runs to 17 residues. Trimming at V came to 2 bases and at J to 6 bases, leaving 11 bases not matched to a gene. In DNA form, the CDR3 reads TGTGCCAGCAGTGAATCGGGCGGGGGGGCCCAATCCAATGAGCAGTTCTTC. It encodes CASSESGGGAQSNEQFF.

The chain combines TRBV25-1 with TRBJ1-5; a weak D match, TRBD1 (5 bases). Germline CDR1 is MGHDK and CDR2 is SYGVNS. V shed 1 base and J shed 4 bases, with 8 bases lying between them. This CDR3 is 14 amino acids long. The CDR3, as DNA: TGTGCCAGCAGTGAATCAGGGCTAAATCAGCCCCAGCATTTT. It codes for CASSESGLNQPQHF.

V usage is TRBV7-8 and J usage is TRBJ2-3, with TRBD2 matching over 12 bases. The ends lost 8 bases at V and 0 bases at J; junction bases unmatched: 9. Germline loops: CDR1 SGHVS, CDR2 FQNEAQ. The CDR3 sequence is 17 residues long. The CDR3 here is CASLLAGGPPSTDTQYF. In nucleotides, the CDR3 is TGTGCCAGCCTCCTAGCGGGAGGGCCCCCTAGCACAGATACGCAGTATTTT.

This CDR3 is CASSQTGETPLYF. CDR3 sequence (DNA): TGTGCCAGCAGCCAGACAGGGGAAACCCCCTTGTACTTC. V gene TRBV5-5 combines with J gene TRBJ2-4; 8 bases line up with TRBD1. The germline V gene has CDR1 SGHKS and CDR2 YYEKEE (reference sequence). The CDR3 contains 13 residues. V was pared by 4 bases and J by 15 bases, with 12 bases of the junction left unmatched.

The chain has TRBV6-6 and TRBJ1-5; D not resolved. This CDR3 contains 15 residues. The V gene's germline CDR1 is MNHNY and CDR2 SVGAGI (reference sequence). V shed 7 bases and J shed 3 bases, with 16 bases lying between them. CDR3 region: CASTSQGRPNQPQHF. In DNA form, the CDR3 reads TGTGCCAGCACATCCCAAGGTCGGCCCAATCAGCCCCAGCATTTT.

CDR3: CASSLNTGGVGEQYF. The CDR3 DNA is TGTGCCAGCAGCTTAAATACAGGGGGCGTGGGGGAGCAGTACTTC. The chain couples TRBV11-2 to TRBJ2-7; the match to TRBD1 covers 9 bases. This CDR3 has 15 amino acids. Trimming took 2 bases from V and 7 from J; bases not matched to a gene: 9. Germline-derived CDR1 and CDR2 are SGHAT and FQNNGV.

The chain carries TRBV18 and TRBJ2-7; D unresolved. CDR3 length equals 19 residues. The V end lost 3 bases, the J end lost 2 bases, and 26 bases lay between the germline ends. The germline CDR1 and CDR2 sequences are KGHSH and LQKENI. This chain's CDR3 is CASSPHRHEDILSTYEQYF. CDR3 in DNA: TGTGCCAGCTCACCGCACAGACACGAAGATATATTATCTACCTACGAGCAGTACTTC.

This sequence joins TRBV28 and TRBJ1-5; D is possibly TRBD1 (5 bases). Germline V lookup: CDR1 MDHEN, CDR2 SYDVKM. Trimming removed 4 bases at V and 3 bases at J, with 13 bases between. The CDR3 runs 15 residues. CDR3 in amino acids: CASSSRQTLNQPQHF. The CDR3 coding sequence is TGTGCCAGCAGTTCCCGACAGACCCTCAATCAGCCCCAGCATTTT.

CDR3 in DNA: TGTGCCACCAGCACCCTTGGGCAGGGATGGGACACTGAAGCTTTCTTT. This sequence encodes CATSTLGQGWDTEAFF. The chain combines TRBV15 with TRBJ1-1, with a weak D call TRBD1 (5 bases). Germline V gene data show CDR1 as LNHNV and CDR2 as YYDKDF (reference sequence). The V end lost 4 bases, the J end lost 3 bases, and 18 bases lay between the germline ends. CDR3 length: 16 amino acids.

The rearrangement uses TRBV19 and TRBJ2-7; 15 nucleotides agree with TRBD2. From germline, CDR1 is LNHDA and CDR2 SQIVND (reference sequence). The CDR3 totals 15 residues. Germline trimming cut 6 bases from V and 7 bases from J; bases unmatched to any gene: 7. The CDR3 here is CASSGLAGGHEEQYF. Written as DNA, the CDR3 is TGTGCCAGTAGCGGACTAGCGGGGGGGCACGAGGAGCAGTACTTC. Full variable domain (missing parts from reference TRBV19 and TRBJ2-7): DGGITQSPKYLFRKEGQNVTLSCEQNLNHDAMYWYRQDPGQGLRLIYYSQIVNDFQKGDIAEGYSVSREKKESFPLTVTSAQKNPTAFYLCASSGLAGGHEEQYFGPGTRLTVT.

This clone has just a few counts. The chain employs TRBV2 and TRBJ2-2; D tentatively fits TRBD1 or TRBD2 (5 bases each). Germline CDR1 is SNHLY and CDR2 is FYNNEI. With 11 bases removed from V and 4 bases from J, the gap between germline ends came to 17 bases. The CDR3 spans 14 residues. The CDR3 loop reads CAVGRGTGTGELFF. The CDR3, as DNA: TGTGCCGTAGGGAGAGGGACGGGCACCGGGGAGCTGTTTTTT.

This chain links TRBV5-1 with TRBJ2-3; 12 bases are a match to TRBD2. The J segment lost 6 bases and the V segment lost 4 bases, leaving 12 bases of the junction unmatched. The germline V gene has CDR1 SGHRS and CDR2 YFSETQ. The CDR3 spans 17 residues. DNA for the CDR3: TGCGCCAGCAGCGGAACTAGCGGGGGGCCCCTGGGGGATACGCAGTATTTT. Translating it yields CASSGTSGGPLGDTQYF. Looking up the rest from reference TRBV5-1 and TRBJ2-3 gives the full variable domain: KAGVTQTPRYLIKTRGQQVTLSCSPISGHRSVSWYQQTPGQGLQFLFEYFSETQRNKGNFPGRFSGRQFSNSRSEMNVSTLELGDSALYLCASSGTSGGPLGDTQYFGPGTRLTVL.

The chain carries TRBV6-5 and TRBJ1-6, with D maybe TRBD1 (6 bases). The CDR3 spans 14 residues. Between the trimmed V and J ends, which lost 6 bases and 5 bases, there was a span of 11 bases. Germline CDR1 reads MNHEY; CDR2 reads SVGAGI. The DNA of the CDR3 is TGTGCCAGCAGAGGGGGAGTTAATAATTCACCCCTCCACTTT. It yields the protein CASRGGVNNSPLHF.

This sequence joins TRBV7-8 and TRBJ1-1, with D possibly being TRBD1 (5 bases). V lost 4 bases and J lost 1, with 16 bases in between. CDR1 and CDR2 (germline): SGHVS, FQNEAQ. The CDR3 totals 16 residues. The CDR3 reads CASSWNFVRGNTEAFF. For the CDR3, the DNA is TGTGCCAGCAGCTGGAATTTCGTAAGGGGGAACACTGAAGCTTTCTTT.

Here the CDR3 DNA reads TGTGCCAGCAGCGTAGCAATGTGGGGGGAGCAGTACTTC. Translated, it gives CASSVAMWGEQYF. The rearrangement joins TRBV9 to TRBJ2-7, with D tentatively TRBD1 or TRBD2 (5 bases each). The germline V gene has CDR1 SGDLS and CDR2 YYNGEE. V was trimmed by 0 bases and J by 7 bases, leaving 11 bases between them. CDR3 length equals 13 residues.